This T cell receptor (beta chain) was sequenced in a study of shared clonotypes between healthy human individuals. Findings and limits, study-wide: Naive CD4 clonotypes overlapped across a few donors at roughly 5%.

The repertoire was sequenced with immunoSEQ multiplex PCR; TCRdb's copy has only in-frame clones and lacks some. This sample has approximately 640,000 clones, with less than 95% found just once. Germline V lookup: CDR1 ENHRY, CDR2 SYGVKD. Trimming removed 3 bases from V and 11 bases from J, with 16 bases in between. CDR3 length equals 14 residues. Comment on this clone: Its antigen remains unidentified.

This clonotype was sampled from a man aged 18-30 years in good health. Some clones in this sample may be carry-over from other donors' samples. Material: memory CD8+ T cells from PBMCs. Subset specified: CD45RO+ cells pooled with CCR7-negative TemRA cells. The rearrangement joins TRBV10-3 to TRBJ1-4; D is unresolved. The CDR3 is CAISETRGGRKLFF. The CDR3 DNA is TGTGCCATCAGTGAAACCCGGGGTGGCAGGAAACTGTTTTTT.